This T cell receptor beta chain was observed in a study of blood T cell repertoires in COVID-19. This CDR3 has 15 amino acids. The germline gives CDR1 SGHRS, CDR2 YFSETQ. J lost 4 bases, V lost 0 bases, and 3 bases had no gene match. Assay used: immunoSEQ multiplex PCR; TCRdb lists only in-frame clones, some missing. The sample includes approximately 98,000 clones, around 80% seen only once; the top ten take over 3.5%. The specimen was peripheral blood. J is TRBJ2-1 and V is TRBV5-1; TRBD1 matches 8 bases. The TCR originated in a man aged 60-69 years with acute or convalescent COVID-19. The CDR3 sequence: CASSLGQGSYNEQFF. CDR3 bases: TGCGCCAGCAGCTTGGGACAGGGGTCGTACAATGAGCAGTTCTTC.